The sequence of this T cell receptor (beta chain) was determined in a study of cytomegalovirus exposure and HLA in healthy donors. Study observations and caveats: Apart from CMV serostatus, no immune exposure information was available.

The CDR3 extends over 17 amino acids. Germline CDR1 and CDR2: LGHNA and YNFKEQ. The V gene end was trimmed by 0 bases and the J gene end by 2 bases; junction bases not matched to a gene: 8. For this clone: No antigen is known for it.

This PCR relied on a set of 60 Vbeta primers and 13 Jbeta primers. The repertoire was sequenced with immunoSEQ multiplex PCR; TCRdb's copy has only in-frame clones and lacks some. The sample table includes some 47,000 clones. What was sequenced was PBMCs. V and J are TRBV4-2 and TRBJ2-3; 7 bases match TRBD2. The receptor was derived from a middle-aged woman in good health and CMV-seronegative. CDR3 amino acids: CASSQDPFLAATDTQYF. The CDR3 DNA follows: TGTGCCAGCAGCCAAGACCCTTTCCTAGCGGCCACAGATACGCAGTATTTT.